One and the same sample provided the 23 T cell receptor beta chains below, sequenced in a study of identical twins. TCRdb reprocessed the 5' RACE reads with MiXCR, giving one entry per CDR3 protein. The table shows about 470,000 distinct CDR3 sequences, with roughly 24% occurring only once. This same sample was also part of a study on T cells expressing NK-cell markers.

The sample comprised CD4+ T cells sorted from blood. These receptors were collected from a woman aged 18-35 years in good health.

The chain has TRBV5-1 and TRBJ1-1; possibly TRBD1 for D (6 bases). The CDR3 contains 14 residues. V lost 0 bases and J lost 5, with 11 bases in between. The germline V gene encodes CDR1 SGHRS and CDR2 YFSETQ. CDR3 sequence: CASSLAGGATEAFF. The CDR3, as DNA: TGCGCCAGCAGCTTGGCCGGGGGCGCGACTGAAGCTTTCTTT.

This clonotype showed up just a few times. V usage is TRBV29-1 and J usage is TRBJ1-1, with D perhaps matching TRBD1 (5 bases). Germline V gene lookup returns CDR1 SQVTM and CDR2 ANQGSEA. V lost 7 bases, J lost 10 bases, and 16 bases lay in between. The CDR3 is 11 amino acids. CDR3 protein: CSARTGTAAFF. Written as DNA, the CDR3 is TGCAGCGCCCGAACGGGGACGGCAGCTTTCTTT. The variable domain in full, completed from reference TRBV29-1 and TRBJ1-1, reads SAVISQKPSRDICQRGTSLTIQCQVDSQVTMMFWYRQQPGQSLTLIATANQGSEATYESGFVIDKFPISRPNLTFSTLTVSNMSPEDSSIYLCSARTGTAAFFGQGTRLTVV.

The V and J genes are TRBV2 and TRBJ1-1; 7 bases line up with TRBD1. The V and J ends lost 8 bases and 1 base, in that order; junction bases with no gene match: 10. Per the germline V gene, CDR1 is SNHLY and CDR2 is FYNNEI. The CDR3 runs to 15 residues. CDR3 protein: CASCWGGGRNTEAFF. The CDR3 DNA sequence: TGTGCCAGCTGTTGGGGAGGGGGCCGGAACACTGAAGCTTTCTTT.

This chain connects TRBV9 to TRBJ1-4; a weak D match, TRBD1 (5 bases). Trimming cost V 4 bases and J 6 bases, with 16 bases left between them. Germline CDR1 and CDR2: SGDLS and YYNGEE. The CDR3 is 15 amino acids. CDR3 loop: CASSPRWGRDEKLFF. As DNA, the CDR3 is TGTGCCAGCAGCCCCCGGTGGGGGAGGGATGAAAAACTGTTTTTT.

This clonotype showed up just a few times. The chain has TRBV3-1 and TRBJ2-7; 11 bases align to TRBD1. V dropped 4 bases and J dropped 6; count of bases not matched to a gene: 5. This CDR3 contains 14 residues. CDR1 is LGHDT and CDR2 is YNNKEL in the germline V gene (reference sequence). Here the CDR3 DNA reads TGTGCCAGCAGCCGGGGACAGGGGGTCGGCGAGCAGTACTTC. This gives the protein CASSRGQGVGEQYF.

The chain combines TRBV25-1 with TRBJ1-6; D gene ambiguous. The V end was cut by 4 bases, the J end by 10 bases, with 11 bases between. Germline CDR1 reads MGHDK; CDR2 reads SYGVNS. CDR3 length equals 13 residues. The CDR3 DNA reads TGTGCCAGCAGTGCTCAGGAAAGATCACCCCTCCACTTT. It encodes CASSAQERSPLHF.

This chain joins TRBV20-1 and TRBJ2-2; D is unresolved. V lost 2 bases and J lost 2, with 6 bases in between. This CDR3 has 13 residues. Germline V gives CDR1 DFQATT, CDR2 SNEGSKA (reference sequence). The CDR3 nucleotides read TGCAGTGCTAGATCAGCTAACACCGGGGAGCTGTTTTTT. Its protein is CSARSANTGELFF.

CDR3 nucleotides: TGCGCCAGCAGTGAGTCGAACACAGGGGGAAACACCATATATTTT. It encodes CASSESNTGGNTIYF. The V and J genes are TRBV10-2 and TRBJ1-3; possibly TRBD1 for D (6 bases). Trimming took 0 bases from V and 4 from J, leaving 10 bases between them. The CDR3 has 15 amino acids. In germline, CDR1 is WSHSY, CDR2 SAAADI.

The chain employs TRBV6-2 or TRBV6-3 and TRBJ1-4; D perhaps matches TRBD1 (5 bases). With 2 bases removed from V and 5 bases from J, the gap between germline ends came to 18 bases. The CDR3 contains 17 residues. Germline values: CDR1 MNHEY, CDR2 SVGEGT. Written as DNA, the CDR3 is TGTGCCAGCAGTTACCCCGGGACTGATCCTTTGAATGAAAAACTGTTTTTT. It codes for CASSYPGTDPLNEKLFF.

This clonotype was seen only a few times. The chain links TRBV3-1 to TRBJ2-1; 15 bases map to TRBD2. Trimming took 3 bases from V and 7 from J; bases not matched to a gene: 7. Germline CDR1 LGHDT, CDR2 YNNKEL (reference sequence). CDR3 length equals 17 residues. CDR3 DNA: TGTGCCAGCAGCCACCCGGGACTAGCGGGGGGCGCAAATGAGCAGTTCTTC. Translating it yields CASSHPGLAGGANEQFF.

V and J are TRBV7-2 and TRBJ2-7; tentatively, D is TRBD1 or TRBD2 (6 bases each). Trimming left V 6 bases short and J 7 bases short, with 19 bases between. This CDR3 has 14 amino acids. Germline assignment: CDR1 SGHTA and CDR2 FQGNSA. The CDR3 loop reads CASRTGGVGGEQYF. CDR3 DNA sequence: TGTGCCAGCAGGACAGGAGGGGTGGGAGGTGAGCAGTACTTC. Combining the CDR3 with reference TRBV7-2 and TRBJ2-7 gives the whole variable domain GAGVSQSPSNKVTEKGKDVELRCDPISGHTALYWYRQSLGQGLEFLIYFQGNSAPDKSGLPSDRFSAERTGGSVSTLTIQRTQQEDSAVYLCASRTGGVGGEQYFGPGTRLTVT.

This chain connects TRBV15 to TRBJ2-3; perhaps D is TRBD1 or TRBD2 (5 bases each). Trimming removed 0 bases from V and 2 bases from J, with 21 bases in between. Germline CDR1 LNHNV, CDR2 YYDKDF (reference sequence). CDR3 size: 19 residues. CDR3 sequence reads: CATSRDGLGVRPNTDTQYF. The CDR3 DNA reads as TGTGCCACCAGCAGAGATGGTCTGGGGGTCCGACCTAACACAGATACGCAGTATTTT.

This clonotype has just a few counts. The chain combines TRBV9 with TRBJ2-7; 10 bases align to TRBD2. The CDR3 covers 15 residues. After removal of 0 bases from V and 0 bases from J, the junction contained 0 bases not matched to a gene. From germline, CDR1 is SGDLS and CDR2 YYNGEE. Here the CDR3 DNA reads TGTGCCAGCAGCGTAGGGACTAGCGGCTCCTACGAGCAGTACTTC. Its translation: CASSVGTSGSYEQYF.

A few counts support this clonotype. This sequence joins TRBV6-2 or TRBV6-3 and TRBJ1-2; perhaps TRBD1 as D (5 bases). CDR3 length: 14 amino acids. Germline assignment: CDR1 MNHEY and CDR2 SVGEGT. V lost 6 bases and J 1 base, leaving 12 bases between the germline ends. In nucleotides, the CDR3 is TGTGCCAGCAGACGGGACGGCAATAACTATGGCTACACCTTC. Residues: CASRRDGNNYGYTF.

This clonotype was counted only a few times. CDR3 region: CASSPSGRTDTQYF. Here the CDR3 DNA reads TGTGCCAGCAGCCCCTCGGGTCGGACAGATACGCAGTATTTT. The genes are TRBV7-3 and TRBJ2-3; D call uncertain. The CDR3 runs 14 residues. CDR1 SGHTA and CDR2 FQGTGA come from the germline V gene. Trimming took 5 bases from V and 3 from J, leaving 12 bases between them.

This clonotype was seen a few times. The chain has TRBV20-1 and TRBJ2-5; weak D call: TRBD2 (6 bases). The CDR3 contains 14 residues. V was cut by 2 bases and J by 2 bases, with 12 bases left in between. The germline CDR1 and CDR2 sequences are DFQATT and SNEGSKA (reference sequence). The CDR3 DNA reads as TGCAGTGCTAGACTTGGACTACTTCAAGAGACCCAGTACTTC. Protein product: CSARLGLLQETQYF.

J is TRBJ2-5 and V is TRBV20-1, with 7 bases lining up with TRBD2. Trimming removed 6 bases from V and 1 base from J; junction bases left unmatched: 5. This CDR3 has 13 residues. The germline CDR1 and CDR2 sequences are DFQATT and SNEGSKA (reference sequence). The CDR3 region is CSAGGSLQETQYF. The DNA of the CDR3 is TGCAGTGCGGGCGGGAGCCTCCAAGAGACCCAGTACTTC.

This clonotype is judged medium-sized. The genes are TRBV29-1 and TRBJ1-2; 9 nucleotides line up with TRBD1. This CDR3 contains 12 residues. V was pared by 7 bases and J by 3 bases, with 3 bases of the junction left unmatched. Germline V gene data show CDR1 as SQVTM and CDR2 as ANQGSEA. The CDR3 nucleotides read TGCAGCGCGGGACAGGGAGACTATGGCTACACCTTC. This gives the protein CSAGQGDYGYTF.

This clonotype was detected a few times. V usage is TRBV10-3 and J usage is TRBJ1-5; D gene ambiguous. Trimming pared 11 bases from V and 7 bases from J, leaving 18 bases between. Germline V CDR1 and CDR2: ENHRY, SYGVKD. The CDR3 length is 13 residues. The CDR3 DNA is TGTGCCGCGACCGGAGGTGATAGGCAGCCCCAGCATTTT. Translating it yields CAATGGDRQPQHF.

The chain carries TRBV10-3 and TRBJ2-1; weak D call: TRBD2 (5 bases). The ends were cut back, 4 bases at V and 0 bases at J, with 10 bases in the middle. This CDR3 is 15 amino acids long. Germline V gives CDR1 ENHRY, CDR2 SYGVKD. CDR3: CAISGGASSYNEQFF. CDR3 DNA sequence: TGTGCCATCAGTGGGGGAGCGAGCTCCTACAATGAGCAGTTCTTC.

This clonotype was counted only a few times. The chain recombines TRBV5-6 with TRBJ1-1, with D unclear. The V end lost 1 base, the J end lost 4 bases, and 8 bases lay between the germline ends. The CDR3 contains 13 residues. CDR1 SGHDT and CDR2 YYEEEE come from the germline V gene. The chain's CDR3 is CASSLRGFTEAFF. The CDR3, as DNA: TGTGCCAGCAGCTTGCGCGGGTTCACTGAAGCTTTCTTT. Using reference TRBV5-6 and TRBJ1-1 for the parts outside the CDR3, the full variable domain is DAGVTQSPTHLIKTRGQQVTLRCSPKSGHDTVSWYQQALGQGPQFIFQYYEEEERQRGNFPDRFSGHQFPNYSSELNVNALLLGDSALYLCASSLRGFTEAFFGQGTRLTVV.

This clonotype was seen more than once but under ten times. The gene calls are TRBV18 and TRBJ2-7; D unresolved. Germline CDR1 KGHSH, CDR2 LQKENI. The CDR3 contains 13 residues. V shed 0 bases and J shed 9 bases, with 12 bases lying between them. CDR3 DNA: TGTGCCAGCTCACCACCGGCAGGAGTGGGGCAGTACTTC. Protein sequence: CASSPPAGVGQYF.

This chain uses TRBV7-2 with TRBJ2-3; perhaps D is TRBD1 or TRBD2 (5 bases each). This CDR3 spans 14 amino acids. The germline CDR1 and CDR2 sequences are SGHTA and FQGNSA. Deletions cut 5 bases from V and 8 bases from J, with 17 bases between. The CDR3 sequence is CASSGGPRGLTQYF. CDR3 coding DNA: TGTGCCAGCAGCGGAGGTCCTCGGGGCCTTACGCAGTATTTT.